These 23 T cell receptor beta chains were all obtained from the same sample, sequenced in a study of blood T cell repertoires in COVID-19. Clones were sequenced by immunoSEQ multiplex PCR, and TCRdb holds only the in-frame ones, with some missing. The sample includes a few hundred thousand clones, around 83% of them seen just once. Specimen: PBMCs or T cells enriched from blood (not recorded which). All receptors come from a woman aged 45-65 years who had recovered from COVID-19.

This chain links TRBV6-5 with TRBJ1-1; weak D call: TRBD1 (6 bases). The germline gives CDR1 MNHEY, CDR2 SVGAGI. V lost 5 bases and J 0 bases, leaving 10 bases between the germline ends. The CDR3 is 14 residues long. The CDR3 is CASSTQGMNTEAFF. CDR3 nucleotide sequence: TGTGCCAGCAGTACGCAGGGGATGAACACTGAAGCTTTCTTT.

The V gene is TRBV7-2, the J gene TRBJ1-4; a weak D match, TRBD1 (6 bases). There are 15 residues in the CDR3. With 5 bases removed from V and 2 bases from J, the gap between germline ends came to 12 bases. Germline V gene lookup returns CDR1 SGHTA and CDR2 FQGNSA. CDR3 in DNA: TGTGCCAGCAGCCCTCAAGGGGGTACTAATGAAAAACTGTTTTTT. Translation gives CASSPQGGTNEKLFF.

The chain recombines TRBV30 with TRBJ1-1; tentatively, D is TRBD1 (6 bases). CDR3 size: 12 residues. CDR1 is GTSNPN, CDR2 SVGIG, per germline (reference sequence). Trimming took 3 bases from V and 7 from J, leaving 12 bases between them. CDR3 in amino acids: CAWRGQKYEAFF. As DNA, the CDR3 is TGTGCCTGGAGAGGACAGAAGTATGAAGCTTTCTTT. Supplemented by reference TRBV30 and TRBJ1-1, the full variable domain reads SQTIHQWPATLVQPVGSPLSLECTVEGTSNPNLYWYRQAAGRGLQLLFYSVGIGQISSEVPQNLSASRPQDRQFILSSKKLLLSDSGFYLCAWRGQKYEAFFGQGTRLTVV.

The chain carries TRBV7-3 and TRBJ1-2; tentatively, D is TRBD1 (6 bases). This CDR3 has 13 amino acids. Trimming took 8 bases from V and 7 from J, leaving 17 bases between them. CDR1 and CDR2 from the germline V gene are SGHTA and FQGTGA. CDR3 nucleotide sequence: TGTGCCAGCTCCCGAGCAGGGGATGCTGGCTACACCTTC. It is translated as CASSRAGDAGYTF.

Only a few counts were recorded for this clone. The chain is built from TRBV3-1 (or the pseudogene TRBV3-2) and TRBJ1-6; 7 nucleotides align to TRBD1. Germline lookup yields CDR1 LGHDT and CDR2 YNNKEL (reference sequence). CDR3 size: 14 residues. V dropped 1 base and J dropped 10; count of bases not matched to a gene: 4. The CDR3 protein is CASSQVTGASPLHF. CDR3 sequence (DNA): TGTGCCAGCAGCCAAGTAACAGGGGCCTCACCCCTCCACTTT.

The rearrangement links TRBV5-4 to TRBJ1-2, with D uncertain. The CDR3 is 14 amino acids. V was trimmed by 0 bases and J by 2 bases, leaving 8 bases between them. Germline values: CDR1 SGHNT, CDR2 YYREEE (reference sequence). CDR3 loop: CASSLDLLNYGYTF. The CDR3 nucleotides read TGTGCCAGCAGCTTGGACCTATTAAACTATGGCTACACCTTC.

The V and J genes are TRBV11-3 and TRBJ1-1; weak D call: TRBD1 (5 bases). Germline loops: CDR1 SGHNT, CDR2 YENEEA. The CDR3 has 12 residues. V lost 7 bases to trimming and J lost 3 bases, with 9 bases between them. This CDR3 is CASTWGDTEAFF. The CDR3 nucleotides are TGTGCCAGCACCTGGGGCGACACTGAAGCTTTCTTT.

This sequence joins TRBV5-4 and TRBJ1-2; D not certain. Germline-derived CDR1 and CDR2 are SGHNT and YYREEE (reference sequence). The germline V and J ends were trimmed by 2 bases and 8 bases, with 10 bases remaining between them. The CDR3 totals 12 residues. The CDR3, as DNA: TGTGCCAGCAGCTTCCAGCCGGAGGGCTACACCTTC. Its translation is CASSFQPEGYTF.

Concerning this clone: Germline and junction disagree at one end, which may indicate a read error. The V call is TRBV3-1 (or the pseudogene TRBV3-2), the J call TRBJ1-5; TRBD1 matches at 9 bases. The CDR3 extends over 14 amino acids. The germline CDR1 and CDR2 sequences are LGHDT and YNNKEL (reference sequence). DNA of the CDR3: TGTGCCAGCACCCAAGGGACAGGGAATCAGCCCCAGCATTTT. Encoded protein: CASTQGTGNQPQHF.

The chain recombines TRBV7-8 with TRBJ2-1, with 7 bases aligning to TRBD2. The J segment lost 0 bases and the V segment lost 2 bases, leaving 7 bases of the junction unmatched. The CDR3 sequence is 17 residues long. Germline-derived CDR1 and CDR2 are SGHVS and FQNEAQ. DNA for the CDR3: TGTGCCAGCAGCTTACAGCGGGGATTAGGCTCCTACAATGAGCAGTTCTTC. As protein: CASSLQRGLGSYNEQFF. The whole variable domain, filled in from reference TRBV7-8 and TRBJ2-1, reads GAGVSQSPRYKVAKRGQDVALRCDPISGHVSLFWYQQALGQGPEFLTYFQNEAQLDKSGLPSDRFFAERPEGSVSTLKIQRTQQEDSAVYLCASSLQRGLGSYNEQFFGPGTRLTVL.

The V and J genes are TRBV14 and TRBJ2-3; D possibly corresponds to TRBD2 (6 bases). Germline V gene lookup returns CDR1 SGHDN and CDR2 FVKESK. V was clipped by 2 bases and J by 0 bases, with 12 bases between them. The CDR3 runs 16 residues. The chain's CDR3 is CASSQRQRASTDTQYF. The CDR3 DNA follows: TGTGCCAGCAGCCAAAGACAGCGGGCTAGCACAGATACGCAGTATTTT.

This CDR3 reads CASSPGPGELFF. The CDR3, as DNA: TGTGCCAGCAGCCCAGGGCCCGGGGAGCTGTTTTTT. V usage is TRBV5-4 and J usage is TRBJ2-2, with a possible D match to TRBD1 (5 bases). CDR1 and CDR2 (germline): SGHNT, YYREEE (reference sequence). The CDR3 sequence is 12 residues long. The ends were cut back, 4 bases at V and 6 bases at J, with 7 bases in the middle.

The chain is built from TRBV5-6 and TRBJ1-2; D might be TRBD1 (5 bases). This CDR3 contains 13 residues. Germline V gene sequence: CDR1 SGHDT, CDR2 YYEEEE. Trimming took off 2 bases at V and 6 bases at J, with 11 bases between the two ends. The DNA for the CDR3 is TGTGCCAGCAGCTTTAAGGGGCGCAATGGCTACACCTTC. Protein product: CASSFKGRNGYTF.

As for this clone: The same CDR3 can be traced to other DNA sequences in this sample. This chain links TRBV19 with TRBJ2-2; D ambiguous. The CDR3 contains 15 residues. V was trimmed by 4 bases and J by 4 bases, leaving 13 bases between them. Germline CDR1 is LNHDA and CDR2 is SQIVND (reference sequence). The CDR3 nucleotides are TGTGCCAGTAGTACATACGCCTCGGGCACCGGGGAGCTGTTTTTT. Translating it yields CASSTYASGTGELFF.

This chain connects TRBV29-1 to TRBJ2-4, with D possibly being TRBD2 (6 bases). There are 14 residues in the CDR3. Germline V lookup: CDR1 SQVTM, CDR2 ANQGSEA. Trimming cost V 5 bases and J 7 bases, with 18 bases left between them. In DNA form, the CDR3 reads TGCAGCGTTCTCCAAAGCACGGGGAGGAACATTCAGTACTTC. Protein sequence: CSVLQSTGRNIQYF.

The CDR3 reads CASTTSWGHYGYTF. In DNA form, the CDR3 reads TGTGCCAGCACTACGAGTTGGGGGCACTATGGCTACACCTTC. V gene TRBV5-5 combines with J gene TRBJ1-2; weak D call: TRBD1 (6 bases). The CDR3 spans 14 residues. V gave up 6 bases and J gave up 3 bases, with 15 bases separating them. The V gene's germline CDR1 is SGHKS and CDR2 YYEKEE (reference sequence).

The J gene is TRBJ1-2, the V gene TRBV14; D not resolved. The CDR3 extends over 12 amino acids. The V end was cut by 4 bases, the J end by 8 bases, with 11 bases between. Germline V CDR1 and CDR2: SGHDN, FVKESK. CDR3: CASSPLGGGYTF. DNA of the CDR3: TGTGCCAGCAGCCCACTAGGCGGGGGCTACACCTTC.

The chain links TRBV6-2 or TRBV6-3 to TRBJ2-5, with 7 bases that match TRBD1. The CDR3 has 17 residues. Germline values: CDR1 MNHEY, CDR2 SVGEGT. With 6 bases clipped from V and 0 bases from J, the junction kept 13 bases outside the gene matches. The CDR3 DNA is TGTGCCAGCAGCGACGGGACAGCCAGCTTAAACCAAGAGACCCAGTACTTC. Translating gives CASSDGTASLNQETQYF.

This sequence joins TRBV3-1 (or the pseudogene TRBV3-2) and TRBJ2-7; perhaps TRBD1 as D (5 bases). Trimming left V 2 bases short and J 3 bases short, with 14 bases between. The CDR3 length is 15 residues. Germline assignment: CDR1 LGHDT and CDR2 YNNKEL (reference sequence). CDR3 in amino acids: CASSQRGTAIYEQYF. The CDR3 coding sequence is TGTGCCAGCAGCCAAAGGGGTACAGCGATCTACGAGCAGTACTTC.

The chain employs TRBV2 and TRBJ2-1; 10 positions match TRBD1. Looked up from germline, CDR1 is SNHLY and CDR2 is FYNNEI. This CDR3 region has 13 residues. V shed 7 bases and J 6 bases; nucleotides not matched to a gene: 3. The CDR3 DNA is TGTGCCAGCAACCGGGACAGGGGCAATGAGCAGTTCTTC. Encoded protein: CASNRDRGNEQFF. The full variable domain, with the rest looked up from reference TRBV2 and TRBJ2-1, is EPEVTQTPSHQVTQMGQEVILRCVPISNHLYFYWYRQILGQKVEFLVSFYNNEISEKSEIFDDQFSVERPDGSNFTLKIRSTKLEDSAMYFCASNRDRGNEQFFGPGTRLTVL.

CDR3 amino acids: CASSAHPDNEQFF. The DNA of the CDR3 is TGCGCCAGCAGCGCCCACCCGGACAATGAGCAGTTCTTC. J is TRBJ2-1 and V is TRBV5-1; no definite D call. This CDR3 has 13 residues. V was cut by 4 bases and J by 5 bases, with 10 bases left in between. Germline V gene lookup returns CDR1 SGHRS and CDR2 YFSETQ.

V is TRBV14 and J is TRBJ2-1, with TRBD1 identical over 9 bases. CDR3 length equals 18 residues. CDR1 is SGHDN, CDR2 FVKESK, per germline. V dropped 0 bases and J dropped 4; count of bases not matched to a gene: 10. The CDR3 reads CASSQELGSTGGYNEQFF. CDR3 in DNA: TGTGCCAGCAGCCAAGAATTGGGATCGACAGGGGGATACAATGAGCAGTTCTTC.

The rearrangement links TRBV6-1 to TRBJ2-4; D unclear. Trimming stripped 1 base from V and 4 bases from J, with 2 bases between. The CDR3 covers 12 residues. Germline V gives CDR1 MNHNS, CDR2 SASEGT. CDR3 DNA: TGTGCCAGCAGTGAAGTAAAAAACATTCAGTACTTC. This translates into CASSEVKNIQYF.